The entry below gives a single T cell receptor (beta chain) sequence along with its context. This sample was included in a study of radiation and T cells in renal cell carcinoma. Study at large: Nephrectomy followed 15 Gy stereotactic body radiation by 4 weeks.

The time point was: baseline pretreatment blood. This sample's treatment: 15 Gy SBRT to primary tumor, nephrectomy 4 weeks later. The patient's renal cell carcinoma had clear cell pathology. The protocol was immunoSEQ multiplex PCR, while the TCRdb copy is restricted to in-frame clones and leaves out a portion. Of about 95,000 clones listed, approximately 86% are singletons. Per germline, CDR1 MNHEY and CDR2 SVGAGI. This CDR3 has 13 residues. Trimming stripped 6 bases from V and 6 bases from J, with 13 bases between. The TCR comes from a man aged 45-65 years with renal cell carcinoma. The gene calls are TRBV6-5 and TRBJ2-3; unclear D gene. Sequencing used blood, obtained from a patient whose treatment included radiotherapy and nephrectomy. CDR3 protein: CASRPPWADTQYF. The CDR3, as DNA: TGTGCCAGCAGGCCGCCGTGGGCGGATACGCAGTATTTT.